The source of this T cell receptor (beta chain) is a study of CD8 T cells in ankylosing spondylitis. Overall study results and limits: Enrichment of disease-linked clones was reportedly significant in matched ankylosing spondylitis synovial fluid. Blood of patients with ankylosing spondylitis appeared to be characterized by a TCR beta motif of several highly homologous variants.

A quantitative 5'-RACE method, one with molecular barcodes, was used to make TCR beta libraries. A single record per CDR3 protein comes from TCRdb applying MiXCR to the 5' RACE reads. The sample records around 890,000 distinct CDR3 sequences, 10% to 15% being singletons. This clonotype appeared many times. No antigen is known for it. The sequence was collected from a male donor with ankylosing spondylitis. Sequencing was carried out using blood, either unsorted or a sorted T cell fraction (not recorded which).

In nucleotides, the CDR3 is TGCAGCGTTCTAAGACAGGGGGCAGGGGATACGCAGTATTTT. Its protein is CSVLRQGAGDTQYF. This rearrangement joins TRBV29-1 to TRBJ2-3; 10 positions match TRBD1. The V segment lost 5 bases and the J segment 6 bases; nucleotides outside the gene matches: 8. This CDR3 spans 14 amino acids. Per germline, CDR1 SQVTM and CDR2 ANQGSEA.